The 20 T cell receptor beta chains listed next were all sequenced from one sample in a study of cytomegalovirus exposure and HLA in healthy donors. Here immunoSEQ multiplex PCR was the method, and the copy in TCRdb shows in-frame clones only, minus some. The table lists 190,000 or so clones, roughly 84% of them singletons. Specimen: PBMCs. The receptors shown here come from a woman in her 30s in good health and CMV-seropositive.

The rearrangement links TRBV28 to TRBJ1-2, with 8 bases aligning to TRBD1. Trimming removed 3 bases from V and 5 bases from J; junction bases left unmatched: 14. The CDR3 is 17 residues long. Germline-derived CDR1 and CDR2 are MDHEN and SYDVKM. The CDR3 sequence is CASSLFQRTGYIYGYTF. The CDR3 region has the DNA TGTGCCAGCAGTTTGTTCCAAAGGACAGGGTATATTTATGGCTACACCTTC.

V usage is TRBV30 and J usage is TRBJ2-6; the D gene is possibly TRBD1 (6 bases). The CDR3 is made up of 15 amino acids. The germline CDR1 and CDR2 sequences are GTSNPN and SVGIG (reference sequence). V lost 3 bases and J lost 2, with 11 bases in between. CDR3: CAWSIGGTGANVLTF. CDR3 nucleotide sequence: TGTGCCTGGAGCATAGGGGGTACTGGGGCCAACGTCCTGACTTTC.

This chain links TRBV4-1 with TRBJ2-5; 8 bases fit TRBD2. The J segment lost 4 bases and the V segment lost 1 base, leaving 2 bases of the junction unmatched. The CDR3 is made up of 14 amino acids. Germline V gene data show CDR1 as MGHRA and CDR2 as YSYEKL. This CDR3 reads CASSQGGLAETQYF. The CDR3 bases are TGCGCCAGCAGCCAAGGTGGACTAGCAGAGACCCAGTACTTC.

V and J are TRBV7-9 and TRBJ1-2, with D maybe TRBD1 (5 bases). Germline CDR1 is SEHNR and CDR2 is FQNEAQ (reference sequence). V lost 3 bases and J lost 8, with 10 bases in between. The CDR3 covers 12 residues. As DNA, the CDR3 is TGTGCCAGCAGCTTCGGGGGATTGGGCTACACCTTC. Its protein product is CASSFGGLGYTF. The full variable domain, completed using reference TRBV7-9 and TRBJ1-2, is DTGVSQNPRHKITKRGQNVTFRCDPISEHNRLYWYRQTLGQGPEFLTYFQNEAQLEKSRLLSDRFSAERPKGSFSTLEIQRTEQGDSAMYLCASSFGGLGYTFGSGTRLTVV.

This clone appeared a few times. This CDR3 is also generated by other DNA sequences in the sample. The rearrangement joins TRBV29-1 to TRBJ2-7, with 7 positions matching TRBD1. V was clipped by 6 bases and J by 6 bases; unmatched bases: 2. There are 10 residues in the CDR3. Per the germline V gene, CDR1 is SQVTM and CDR2 is ANQGSEA. Here the CDR3 DNA reads TGCAGCGTGACAGGGACCGAGCAGTACTTC. It is translated as CSVTGTEQYF.

This clone occurred once. The chain recombines TRBV4-2 with TRBJ2-7; 9 bases are shared with TRBD2. After removal of 0 bases from V and 7 bases from J, the junction contained 13 bases not matched to a gene. The CDR3 runs 17 residues. Germline V lookup: CDR1 LGHNA, CDR2 YNFKEQ. Written as DNA, the CDR3 is TGTGCCAGCAGCCAAGAGGTAGCGGGACTAGCAGTGAAGGAGCAGTACTTC. This sequence encodes CASSQEVAGLAVKEQYF.

The chain is built from TRBV2 and TRBJ2-7; TRBD1 aligns across 11 bases. CDR3 length: 15 residues. Germline CDR1 and CDR2: SNHLY and FYNNEI. With 5 bases clipped from V and 0 bases from J, the junction kept 3 bases outside the gene matches. The DNA of the CDR3 is TGTGCCAGCAGTAAGGGACAGGGGGTCTCCTACGAGCAGTACTTC. Translating it yields CASSKGQGVSYEQYF.

This CDR3 is CAWSVHGQSSGNTIYF. CDR3 in DNA: TGTGCCTGGAGTGTACACGGACAGAGCTCTGGAAACACCATATATTTT. The chain recombines TRBV30 with TRBJ1-3; D might be TRBD1 (6 bases). Trimming stripped 0 bases from V and 0 bases from J, with 12 bases between. Germline V gene lookup returns CDR1 GTSNPN and CDR2 SVGIG (reference sequence). This CDR3 spans 16 amino acids.

This chain joins TRBV21-1 and TRBJ1-2; the D call TRBD1 from the table was never checked on the DNA. TRBV21-1 is marked as a pseudogene. This CDR3 spans 16 amino acids. CDR3 coding DNA: TGTGCCAGCAGCAAAGCGCTAGACAGGGGGTCCTATGGCTACACCTTC. It translates to CASSKALDRGSYGYTF.

V usage is TRBV2 and J usage is TRBJ1-3; the match to TRBD1 covers 7 bases. Germline V CDR1 and CDR2: SNHLY, FYNNEI. The CDR3 consists of 16 residues. V lost 2 bases, J lost 4 bases, and 8 bases stayed unmatched. The CDR3 reads CASSEIEGAPGNTIYF. The CDR3 region has the DNA TGTGCCAGCAGTGAAATAGAGGGGGCGCCCGGAAACACCATATATTTT.

V usage is TRBV6-1 and J usage is TRBJ1-4; D may be TRBD1 (6 bases). CDR1 is MNHNS, CDR2 SASEGT, per germline. The V end lost 4 bases, the J end lost 6 bases, and 9 bases lay between the germline ends. This CDR3 is 13 amino acids long. The CDR3 sequence: CASSVRQDEKLFF. DNA for the CDR3: TGTGCCAGCAGTGTTCGACAGGATGAAAAACTGTTTTTT.

The genes are TRBV28 and TRBJ1-2; 7 nucleotides agree with TRBD1. Germline V gene lookup returns CDR1 MDHEN and CDR2 SYDVKM. With 4 bases clipped from V and 11 bases from J, the junction kept 10 bases outside the gene matches. The CDR3 has 13 residues. DNA of the CDR3: TGTGCCAGCAGTTCAGTGGACAGGAGTCCTTACACCTTC. It is translated as CASSSVDRSPYTF.

The chain joins TRBV30 to TRBJ1-1; D is unresolved. Germline assignment: CDR1 GTSNPN and CDR2 SVGIG (reference sequence). CDR3 length: 12 residues. V was cut by 2 bases and J by 1 base, with 5 bases left in between. CDR3 in DNA: TGTGCCTGGAGTAGAGAGAACACTGAAGCTTTCTTT. Amino acids: CAWSRENTEAFF.

The chain has TRBV6-1 and TRBJ1-1, with 8 bases identical to TRBD1. CDR3 length equals 15 residues. V trimming: 0 bases; J trimming: 4 bases; junction bases outside the gene matches: 4. In germline, CDR1 is MNHNS, CDR2 SASEGT. The CDR3 reads CASSEAWTGSTEAFF. DNA for the CDR3: TGTGCCAGCAGTGAAGCTTGGACAGGGTCCACTGAAGCTTTCTTT.

The gene calls are TRBV19 and TRBJ2-1; possible D gene TRBD2, 7 bases. Looked up from germline, CDR1 is LNHDA and CDR2 is SQIVND (reference sequence). V lost 2 bases and J 4 bases, leaving 12 bases between the germline ends. CDR3 size: 15 residues. CDR3 sequence: CASSIWGGRYNEQFF. The CDR3 nucleotides are TGTGCCAGTAGTATATGGGGGGGGCGATACAATGAGCAGTTCTTC. The whole variable domain, remainder taken from reference TRBV19 and TRBJ2-1, is DGGITQSPKYLFRKEGQNVTLSCEQNLNHDAMYWYRQDPGQGLRLIYYSQIVNDFQKGDIAEGYSVSREKKESFPLTVTSAQKNPTAFYLCASSIWGGRYNEQFFGPGTRLTVL.

J is TRBJ1-2 and V is TRBV2, with TRBD1 identical over 8 bases. Unmatched junction bases numbered 9, after V lost 8 bases and J lost 4 bases. Germline V gene sequence: CDR1 SNHLY, CDR2 FYNNEI. This CDR3 is 14 amino acids long. CDR3 nucleotide sequence: TGTGCCAGCGGCCGGGGACAGGAAATCTATGGCTACACCTTC. Translated, it gives CASGRGQEIYGYTF.

This chain uses TRBV10-3 with TRBJ2-1, with 10 positions matching TRBD2. The germline gives CDR1 ENHRY, CDR2 SYGVKD. The V segment lost 5 bases and the J segment 6 bases; nucleotides outside the gene matches: 16. The CDR3 has 18 amino acids. This CDR3 is CAISSPPGRSSGSNEQFF. In DNA form, the CDR3 reads TGTGCCATCAGTTCCCCTCCCGGGCGTTCTAGCGGGAGCAATGAGCAGTTCTTC.

The V gene is TRBV10-2, the J gene TRBJ2-7, with TRBD1 matching over 9 bases. Germline V gene sequence: CDR1 WSHSY, CDR2 SAAADI. The CDR3 has 13 amino acids. With 10 bases clipped from V and 2 bases from J, the junction kept 6 bases outside the gene matches. The CDR3 sequence is CATRQGGAYEQYF. In DNA form, the CDR3 reads TGCGCCACACGACAGGGGGGAGCCTACGAGCAGTACTTC.

The CDR3 DNA is TGTGCCAGCAGTTTTATGAGCGGGAGTATAACTTCTGGGGCCAACGTCCTGACTTTC. Protein: CASSFMSGSITSGANVLTF. The rearrangement uses TRBV28 and TRBJ2-6; 8 bases line up with TRBD2. Germline assignment: CDR1 MDHEN and CDR2 SYDVKM. This CDR3 region has 19 residues. The ends lost 3 bases at V and 1 base at J; junction bases unmatched: 11.

The V gene is TRBV7-2, the J gene TRBJ2-2, with TRBD2 matching over 11 bases. The germline V gene encodes CDR1 SGHTA and CDR2 FQGNSA. Trimming took 5 bases from V and 6 from J; bases not matched to a gene: 8. The CDR3 is 16 amino acids. The CDR3 DNA sequence: TGTGCCAGCAGCCCTCCTAGCGGGAGGATAGCCGGGGAGCTGTTTTTT. Its protein product is CASSPPSGRIAGELFF.